This T cell receptor beta chain was retrieved from a study of post-analysis software for immune sequencing data. The overall study: Recorded disease courses covered relapsing-remitting, secondary progressive and progressive-relapsing multiple sclerosis. Some patients had no subtype annotation. The study's findings and limits: The study found significantly lower normalized Chao1 diversity in multiple sclerosis patients than in controls. Samples sharing a preparation batch grouped tightly together when assessed by F measure. When patients were compared with controls, a handful of TRBV segments were more frequent, TRBV5-6, TRBV5-1 and TRBV20-1 among them.

This clonotype was seen once. Its antigen is currently unknown. The CDR3 length is 19 residues. The germline gives CDR1 LGHNA, CDR2 YSLEER. J gave up 2 bases and V 0 bases, and 10 bases lay outside the gene matches. The TCR beta cDNA libraries carried unique molecular identifiers. T cells, about 0.9 to 11 million of them, yielded some 500,000 cDNA molecules. TCRdb used MiXCR to reprocess the PCR reads, holding one entry per CDR3 protein. Found here are approximately 730,000 distinct CDR3 sequences, about 32% of them singletons; the top ten hold 0.5% to 0.6%. The sequence was collected from a girl aged 5 to 17 with multiple sclerosis. V is TRBV4-3 and J is TRBJ2-3; 11 positions match TRBD1. The sample taken for sequencing was blood. The CDR3 sequence is CASSQERTGGGGSTDTQYF. The CDR3 nucleotides are TGCGCCAGCAGCCAAGAGCGGACAGGGGGCGGGGGCTCCACAGATACGCAGTATTTT.